The following is a TCR beta chain sequence with its context. This record belongs to a study of blood T cell repertoires in COVID-19. Clones were sequenced by immunoSEQ multiplex PCR, and TCRdb holds only the in-frame ones, with some missing. Of roughly 100,000 clones listed, roughly two thirds are singletons. The sequenced sample was peripheral blood. The clonotype was recovered from a human donor with acute or convalescent COVID-19. The donor label of this sample is uncertain.

The CDR3 DNA is TGCAGCGTTGGGAATAGCGGCAATCAGCCCCAGCATTTT. Its translation is CSVGNSGNQPQHF. This rearrangement joins TRBV29-1 to TRBJ1-5, with no clear D. The V end lost 4 bases, the J end lost 2 bases, and 9 bases lay between the germline ends. The germline V gene encodes CDR1 SQVTM and CDR2 ANQGSEA. The CDR3 has 13 residues.